The sequence of this T cell receptor (beta chain) was determined in a study of cytomegalovirus exposure and HLA in healthy donors. Background on the study: Some 200 million T cells yielded 110 million or so unique TCR beta sequences in earlier analysis.

The CDR3 covers 17 residues. In germline, CDR1 is MDHEN, CDR2 SYDVKM. V lost 7 bases, J lost 0 bases, and 19 bases lay in between. Comments on this clone: As yet, its antigen is unknown.

PCR used 60 Vbeta primers and 13 Jbeta primers. Sequenced by immunoSEQ multiplex PCR; TCRdb stores in-frame clones only, minus some. The data contain around 190,000 clones, around 77% of them seen just once; the ten biggest clones take up less than 3%. Study-level findings and limits: In an earlier analysis, about 87% or about 30%: the productive usage of most TCR beta V segments. When a later analysis compared HLA-associated TCR beta chains with equally common others, the HLA-associated chains turned out to be more clonally expanded and to have lower generation probabilities.

The V and J genes are TRBV28 and TRBJ2-1; tentative D call: TRBD2 (6 bases). The clonotype originates from a woman aged 30 to 39 in good health and CMV-seronegative. Sample: PBMCs. CDR3 bases: TGTGCCAGCACCTCCTCCTCAGCGGGCCGCTCCTACAATGAGCAGTTCTTC. Translation: CASTSSSAGRSYNEQFF.